This TCR beta chain was retrieved from a study of human T cells and chemical hapten exposure (dated by TCRdb to the early 2020s). In the study overall: For sensitization, 2% DPC in acetone was applied to a roughly 2 cm by roughly 2 cm area of upper inner arm skin. Blood was sampled from patients pre-sensitization (week 0) and at 2, 6 and about 24 weeks after DPC sensitization. Approximately 30 alopecia patients provided blood for TCR sequencing at one to four time points (pre-sensitization, 2, 6 and 24 weeks). The mostly female patient cohort included alopecia areata with under or over 50% scalp involvement, alopecia totalis and alopecia universalis. Patch testing was performed on the upper back with Finn chambers containing 0.01% DPC, and the patch tests were scored after 6 days according to International Contact Dermatitis Research Group standards. The libraries were sequenced as a pool, and the TCR yield per sample differed mostly because of small variations in library volumes within the pool. Patients additionally received weekly therapeutic DPC doses to the scalp throughout the roughly 24-week study period. In alopecia patients, the study followed how the peripheral blood TCR repertoire changed in vivo over primary and secondary sensitization to diphenylcyclopropenone (DPC), a hapten. General conclusions and limits of the study: The number of PT1 expanded TCRs positively correlated with patch test score, significant at thresholds 8, 16 and 32 but not 4. Compared with pre-sensitization or healthy control sets, expanded TCRs formed significantly more large CDR3 similarity clusters, which is consistent with antigen-driven responses. Because every patient had alopecia, a presumed autoimmune disease, the patients' immune response might differ from that of healthy individuals. Repeated subsampling changed both the strength of the expansion versus patch-test correlation and the threshold at which that correlation became significant. DPC sensitization did not change how many TCRs were above 1 in 1000 frequency, and no evidence was found of alterations in global repertoire structure.

With respect to this clonotype: Its recognized antigen is unknown. Per-base quality was not reported, and no clone a single base away is much larger than it.

Library construction relied on RACE. TCRdb names NextSeq 500 as the instrument used. During library preparation, unique molecular identifiers were attached to individual cDNA molecules so that TCRs could be counted in a quantitative, reproducible way. Each blood RNA sample was used to sequence both TCR alpha and TCR beta chains. The authors processed their data as follows. The median number of TCRs per sample was some 100,000, ranging from about 23,224 to 690,600. V, J and CDR3 annotation of the TCR reads was performed with the Decombinator software suite. Every sample was subsampled to the same number of TCRs (28,000) for the PS versus PT1 abundance plots. TCRs were defined as expanded if absent before sensitization and observed at least eight times at the 2-week time point. The public reads were quality trimmed at Q25 with fastp and then assembled into clones with MiXCR by TCRdb, keeping productive beta chains. Duplicate CDR3 protein sequences are folded into a single record with the most common DNA and genes. In this record, the V and J calls reflect TCRdb's handling and not the investigators' own analysis. This sample lists some 84,000 distinct CDR3 sequences; about 10% were detected once. About 5% of the sample belongs to the ten largest clones.

Per the publication, the time point label means: patch test 2, 6 weeks after DPC sensitization. The sample's treatment or condition label, decoded: therapeutic diphenylcyclopropenone sensitization with weekly scalp DPC. Blood at each patch-test visit was drawn before the patch test was applied. Patients were considered eligible if aged 18 to 70, diagnosed with alopecia and deemed suitable for DPC therapy, and patients were excluded if pregnant. Total RNA was extracted from unfractionated whole blood that had been collected in Tempus Blood RNA tubes. V has 3 bases trimmed and J has 4 bases trimmed; junction bases matching no gene number 7. The germline V gene provides CDR1 SGHRS and CDR2 YFSETQ. Reading from cysteine to phenylalanine, the CDR3 counts 16 amino acids. Only CDR3 DNA remains: 48 bases, in frame from the first base.

The source of this sequence is a woman aged 45-59 years with alopecia areata. Some clones in this sample may be carry-over from other donors' samples. Recombination linked TRBV5-1 to TRBJ2-3; TRBD2 matches 11 bases in the middle. Sequencing used whole blood, obtained in connection with sensitization to the hapten diphenylcyclopropenone (DPC). The DNA reads TGCGCCAGCAGCTGGGCACTAGCGGGAGAGGCAGATACGCAGTATTTT. This codes for CASSWALAGEADTQYF.